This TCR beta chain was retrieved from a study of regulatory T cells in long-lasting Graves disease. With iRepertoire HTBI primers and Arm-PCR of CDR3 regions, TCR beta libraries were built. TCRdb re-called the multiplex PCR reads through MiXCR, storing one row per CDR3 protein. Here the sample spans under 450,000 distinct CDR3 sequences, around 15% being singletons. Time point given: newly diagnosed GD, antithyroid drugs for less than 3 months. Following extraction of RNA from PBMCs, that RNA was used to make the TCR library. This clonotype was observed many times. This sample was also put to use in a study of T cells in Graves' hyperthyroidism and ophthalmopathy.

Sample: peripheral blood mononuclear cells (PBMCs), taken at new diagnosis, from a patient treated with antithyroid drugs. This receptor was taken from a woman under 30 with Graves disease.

The CDR3 loop is CASSYSGDTQYF. The CDR3 bases are TGTGCCAGCAGTTACTCGGGAGATACGCAGTATTTT. The rearrangement joins TRBV6-5 to TRBJ2-3, with D unresolved. This CDR3 spans 12 amino acids. Germline V CDR1 and CDR2: MNHEY, SVGAGI. Trimming pared 0 bases from V and 5 bases from J, leaving 3 bases between.